The T cell receptor (beta chain) described here comes from a study of blood T cells in healthy people across ages. Notes on the study in general: Long-lived donors had more naive CD4+ cells and higher diversity than aged donors. PBMCs that were unsorted prevented a conclusive naive versus antigen-experienced comparison.

This clonotype occurred a few times. The target antigen is unknown. This CDR3 is 12 amino acids long. Trimming took off 6 bases at V and 3 bases at J, with 9 bases between the two ends. The germline gives CDR1 MNHEY, CDR2 SVGEGT. A J-beta primer mix and a sample-barcoded 5' primer were used in a second PCR of roughly 6 to 12 cycles. Sequencing yielded, for each sample, at least 2.5 million paired-end reads carrying CDR3. Each CDR3 protein is one row after TCRdb ran MiXCR on the 5' RACE reads. The sample yields roughly 1.5 million distinct CDR3 sequences, less than 45% seen once. The chain couples TRBV6-2 or TRBV6-3 to TRBJ2-7; possible D gene TRBD2, 6 bases. Material: blood. The receptor comes from a woman under 30 in good health. The CDR3 coding sequence is TGTGCCAGCAGCGGGGAGGACTACGAGCAGTACTTC. Its translation is CASSGEDYEQYF.